Detailed here is one T cell receptor (beta chain). Which antigen it targets is not known. No base qualities exist here, and no much larger clone lies one base off it. Genomic DNA was used as template for profiling of TCR beta VDJ combinations and CDR3 sequences. An Illumina HiSeq 2000 was used for TCR repertoire sequencing. The published analysis was carried out like this. TRBV/TRBJ rearrangement plots, CDR3 size and DJ length profiles, and Simpson's diversity index were used to assess repertoires. The most abundant DNA sequence in the deep sequencing data was taken as the immunodominant clone. CDR3 amino acid sequences were screened for sharing across subjects and were compared with published repertoires and the VDJdb database. TCRdb reanalyzed the raw reads on its own, using fastp at Q25 for trimming and MiXCR for clone calling, and kept in-frame beta chains. Rows with a matching CDR3 protein are joined into one entry that keeps the most common DNA and genes. The V and J calls and clone size come from TCRdb's table, not from the authors' own analysis. A total of over 150,000 distinct CDR3 sequences appear in this sample, 71% of them only once. Together, the top ten hold around 45% of the sample.

The entry originates in a study of CD8+CD57+ T cells in acquired aplastic anemia (dated by TCRdb to the late 2010s). For the wider study: A mean of 3.2 ug of DNA, ranging from 0.2 to 27.4 ug, was extracted from sorted CD4+ and CD8+ cells. CD8+CD57+ expansion was defined as a frequency above the mean frequency observed in healthy subjects. Overall study results and their limits: About 29 CD8+ CDR3 sequences were found to be shared between patients and controls, but these sequences appeared to be highly expressed in patients and within the immunodominant clones of the patients. Patients and healthy controls showed no significant difference in CD8+ Simpson's diversity (P=0.060).

Inclusive of the bounding cysteine and phenylalanine, the CDR3 is 12 residues long. Just CDR3 DNA is preserved here, 36 bases in frame from base 1. The germline V gene specifies SNHLY as CDR1 and FYNNEI as CDR2. V and J are truncated by 9 bases and 0 bases respectively, leaving an intervening sequence of 7 bases. Expansion of CD8+CD57+ cells had been shown by flow cytometry in the patients chosen for sequencing. Severe acquired aplastic anemia was diagnosed in all patients according to International Study of Aplastic Anemia and Agranulocytosis and Camitta criteria. No patient had received any therapy when blood was sampled. The study deep-sequenced TCR repertoires of sorted CD4+ and CD8+ blood T cells from severe aplastic anemia patients and healthy subjects. Patients were enrolled in the USA under clinicaltrials.gov protocols 00001620, 01623167, 00001397, 00071045, 00081523 and 00961064. Ficoll-Paque density gradient centrifugation was used to isolate peripheral blood mononuclear cells. Before DNA extraction, CD4+ and CD8+ T cells were sorted with FACS or magnetic beads.

The V and J segments used are TRBV2 and TRBJ2-3; no D segment can be confidently identified. The receptor comes from a human donor with aplastic anemia. Source material: sorted CD4+, CD8+, or CD8+CD57+ T cells (not recorded which) from PBMCs. The CDR3 amino acid sequence is: CARTLSTDTQYF. At the DNA level, the sequence is TGTGCCAGAACACTTAGCACAGATACGCAGTATTTT.